These T cell receptor beta chains were read from a single sample in a study of blood T cell repertoires in COVID-19. Data came from immunoSEQ multiplex PCR; TCRdb stores just in-frame clones and leaves some out. The data contain fewer than 400,000 clones, nearly 90% of them singletons. Sample: peripheral blood. These receptors came from a woman aged 25 to 39 with COVID-19, enrolled during active disease. The CDR3 runs from the conserved cysteine through the conserved F or W. A D gene is named only where the DNA matches it firmly. Clone sizes are given selectively: once, few, many, or a class where the clone is expanded.

TRBV6-2/TRBV6-3,TRBJ1-1,.,.,TGTGCCAGCAGTCCAACAGGGTGGACTGAAGCTTTCTTT,CASSPTGWTEAFF
TRBV7-9,TRBJ1-5,.,.,TGTGCCAGCAGCCCCGTTCAGGGAAATCAGCCCCAGCATTTT,CASSPVQGNQPQHF
TRBV4-2,TRBJ1-3,.,once,TGTGCCAGCAGCCACCCAGGGTCTGGAAACACCATATATTTT,CASSHPGSGNTIYF
TRBV19,TRBJ1-2,.,few,TGTGCCAGTAGTATAGGCCCCTCCCCTCAGACAGGAGTTCACTATGGCTACACCTTC,CASSIGPSPQTGVHYGYTF
TRBV6-5,TRBJ1-6,.,.,TGTGCCAGCAGACCCACAGGCAGTTCACCCCTCCACTTT,CASRPTGSSPLHF
TRBV9,TRBJ1-4,TRBD1,.,TGTGCCAGCAGCGAGGACAGGGGGGAAAAACTGTTTTTT,CASSEDRGEKLFF
TRBV7-9,TRBJ1-2,.,.,TGTGCCAGCAGCTTAGTCGGGTCCTATGGCTACACCTTC,CASSLVGSYGYTF
TRBV9,TRBJ1-2,.,.,TGTGCCAGCAGTTTGTGGGCAGGGCAGAAGTTGCCTTATGGCTACACCTTC,CASSLWAGQKLPYGYTF
TRBV11-2,TRBJ1-2,.,.,TGTGCCAGCAGCTTAGATGGGTTGGGCACCATCTATGGCTACACCTTC,CASSLDGLGTIYGYTF
TRBV4-1,TRBJ1-5,.,.,TGCGCCAGCAGCCAAGTTTTAGCAGCTAATCAGCCCCAGCATTTT,CASSQVLAANQPQHF
TRBV3-1/TRBV3-2,TRBJ1-1,TRBD1,.,TGTGCCAGCAGCACATCGGGACAGGAAGCTTTCTTT,CASSTSGQEAFF
TRBV10-2,TRBJ1-3,.,.,TGCGCCAGCAGTGGACTGCGCGTTCCCTCTGGAAACACCATATATTTT,CASSGLRVPSGNTIYF
TRBV3-1/TRBV3-2,TRBJ1-4,TRBD1,few,TGTGCCAGCAGCCCAGACAGGGTACTATTGTTTTTT,CASSPDRVLLFF
TRBV5-1,TRBJ2-5,.,.,TGCGCCAGCAGTTTGTTCGGGGAAGCCCAAGAGACCCAGTACTTC,CASSLFGEAQETQYF
TRBV6-4,TRBJ2-1,.,.,TGTGCCAGCAGTGACTCCCCCGACATTATAAATGAGCAGTTCTTC,CASSDSPDIINEQFF
TRBV28,TRBJ2-3,TRBD2,.,TGTGCCAGCAGGGGGATTCGGCGGGGGGCCTCCACAGATACGCAGTATTTT,CASRGIRRGASTDTQYF
TRBV18,TRBJ2-3,TRBD1,.,TGTGCCAGCTCACTACAGGGGTCCACAGATACGCAGTATTTT,CASSLQGSTDTQYF
TRBV27,TRBJ1-2,TRBD1,.,TGTGCCAGCAGTACGGGGGGGACAGGGGGCGCGTCAAACTATGGCTACACCTTC,CASSTGGTGGASNYGYTF
TRBV20-1,TRBJ1-1,.,few,TGCAGTGCTAGTTTGGGGAGGGACACTGAAGCTTTCTTT,CSASLGRDTEAFF
TRBV7-3,TRBJ1-1,.,once,TGTGCCAGCAGCTTAAAGGGGGGGCACCACGAAGCTTTCTTT,CASSLKGGHHEAFF
TRBV5-8,TRBJ2-5,TRBD2,.,TGTGCCAGCAGCTTGGGGGACGCGGCGGGGGGAAAAGAGACCCAGTACTTC,CASSLGDAAGGKETQYF
TRBV5-1,TRBJ1-4,.,.,TGCGCCAGCAGCTTGGGGTTCGGGGATCGGGAAAAACTGTTTTTT,CASSLGFGDREKLFF
TRBV27,TRBJ1-6,.,.,TGTGCCAGCAGTTTATCGCGTAATTCACCCCTCCACTTT,CASSLSRNSPLHF
TRBV19,TRBJ2-6,.,.,TGTGCCAGTAGTATCGGGAGCTCTGGGGCCAACGTCCTGACTTTC,CASSIGSSGANVLTF
TRBV2,TRBJ2-1,.,once,TGTGCCAGCAGTGATTTCCTTAGGAGGCATGAGCAGTTCTTC,CASSDFLRRHEQFF
TRBV5-1,TRBJ1-2,.,.,TGCGCCAGCAGCTTGGGCGGGTTGGACGGCTACACCTTC,CASSLGGLDGYTF
TRBV5-1,TRBJ1-1,.,.,TGCGCCAGCAGCTTGCAGGTTACAGCGAACACTGAAGCTTTCTTT,CASSLQVTANTEAFF
TRBV7-8,TRBJ2-2,.,.,TGTGCCAGCAGCACGGGACAAGGGGCCGGGGAGCTGTTTTTT,CASSTGQGAGELFF
TRBV4-3,TRBJ2-2,.,.,TGCGCCAGCAGCCAAGATCGAGGGCTCACCGGGGAGCTGTTTTTT,CASSQDRGLTGELFF
TRBV6-4,TRBJ1-2,TRBD1,.,TGTGCCAGCCGAGCCGGGACAGAGGGCTACACCTTC,CASRAGTEGYTF
TRBV28,TRBJ2-7,.,.,TGTGCCAGCAAGGAAGCAACAGGGATTGACGAGCAGTACTTC,CASKEATGIDEQYF
TRBV7-2,TRBJ2-3,.,.,TGTGCCAGCACCCCCGGTACAGATACGCAGTATTTT,CASTPGTDTQYF
TRBV11-2,TRBJ1-2,.,.,TGTGCCAGCAGCCCCGGACAGACAGCCTATGGCTACACCTTC,CASSPGQTAYGYTF
TRBV19,TRBJ2-7,TRBD1,.,TGTGCCAGTAGCCCGACAGGGACCTACGAGCAGTACTTC,CASSPTGTYEQYF
TRBV19,TRBJ1-5,TRBD1,.,TGTGCCAGCGACAGGGGTTCTGGTCAGCCCCAGCATTTT,CASDRGSGQPQHF
TRBV3-1/TRBV3-2,TRBJ1-1,TRBD1,.,TGTGCCAGCAGCCCATCGGACAGGTTGAACACTGAAGCTTTCTTT,CASSPSDRLNTEAFF
TRBV19,TRBJ1-3,.,.,TGTGCCAGTAGTATAGTGGGGAGCTCTGGAAACACCATATATTTT,CASSIVGSSGNTIYF
TRBV5-8,TRBJ1-2,TRBD1,.,TGTGCCAGCAGCCGCCGGACAGGGAACTATGGCTACACCTTC,CASSRRTGNYGYTF
TRBV4-1,TRBJ2-1,.,.,TGCGCCAGCAGCCAAAGGACTGGGTACGGACCGAGCTCCTACAATGAGCAGTTCTTC,CASSQRTGYGPSSYNEQFF
TRBV2,TRBJ2-2,.,.,TGTGCCAGCAAAGGGGAAGAGAACACCGGGGAGCTGTTTTTT,CASKGEENTGELFF
TRBV7-2,TRBJ2-2,TRBD1,.,TGTGCCAGCAGCCAGGATAGTGGACAGGGAGCCGGGGAGCTGTTTTTT,CASSQDSGQGAGELFF
TRBV30,TRBJ1-6,.,.,TGTGCCTGGAGAAAGGAGGGCCTAAATAATTCACCCCTCCACTTT,CAWRKEGLNNSPLHF
TRBV5-5,TRBJ1-2,.,few,TGTGCCAGCAGCCGTGGGTCGGGCTATGGCTACACCTTC,CASSRGSGYGYTF
TRBV2,TRBJ2-3,TRBD1,.,TGTGCCAGCCCAGGGGGCGGCACAGATACGCAGTATTTT,CASPGGGTDTQYF
TRBV11-3,TRBJ2-7,.,.,TGTGCCAGCAGCCTCTGGAGCGGTTCGTCCTACGAGCAGTACTTC,CASSLWSGSSYEQYF
TRBV19,TRBJ1-1,TRBD1,.,TGTGCCAGTAGCTCGACAGGGTTGAACACTGAAGCTTTCTTT,CASSSTGLNTEAFF
TRBV5-4,TRBJ1-1,.,few,TGTGCCAGCAGCTTAGAAAGTCTGGCGGGTGAAGCTTTCTTT,CASSLESLAGEAFF
TRBV25-1,TRBJ2-6,.,.,TGTGCCAGCACCCCTTTAGGGGGGGTCGGGGCCAACGTCCTGACTTTC,CASTPLGGVGANVLTF
TRBV5-4,TRBJ1-4,.,once,TGTGCCAGCAGCCGTACAGCGGGTACGTCGGAAAAACTGTTTTTT,CASSRTAGTSEKLFF
TRBV7-2,TRBJ1-2,.,.,TGTGCCAGCAGCCCCCCGGGGGACCCCTATGGCTACACCTTC,CASSPPGDPYGYTF
TRBV9,TRBJ1-3,.,.,TGTGCCAGCAGCCCCGACCCCGGACAAGGCAACACCATATATTTT,CASSPDPGQGNTIYF
TRBV2,TRBJ1-2,TRBD1,.,TGTGCCAGCAGCCAGACAGGGTACTATGGCTACACCTTC,CASSQTGYYGYTF
TRBV5-1,TRBJ2-7,.,few,TGCGCCAGCAGTCCTGACAGGAGCTCCTACGAGCAGTACTTC,CASSPDRSSYEQYF
TRBV11-3,TRBJ2-7,.,.,TGTGCCAGCAGCTTAGGTCCAGGGAGGAACTCCTACGAGCAGTACTTC,CASSLGPGRNSYEQYF
TRBV19,TRBJ2-7,TRBD2,.,TGTGCCAGTAGTTTCGGGACTAGGGGAACCTACGAGCAGTACTTC,CASSFGTRGTYEQYF